Shown below are 7 T cell receptor beta chains from a single sample sequenced in a study of blood T cell repertoires in COVID-19. Using immunoSEQ multiplex PCR, the repertoire was profiled, and TCRdb retains in-frame clones only, with some absent. The table includes about 300,000 clones, about four fifths detected once. What was sequenced was peripheral blood. All receptors come from a human donor with COVID-19, enrolled during active disease. The donor label of this sample is uncertain.

This clone came up once. In DNA form, the CDR3 reads TGTGCCAGCAGTGACCTAGCCGGGGGACGTGAGCAGTTCTTC. Translation gives CASSDLAGGREQFF. The chain employs TRBV6-1 and TRBJ2-1, with a weak D call TRBD2 (6 bases). V was cut by 3 bases and J by 9 bases, with 15 bases left in between. CDR1 is MNHNS, CDR2 SASEGT, per germline. This CDR3 is 14 amino acids long.

This rearrangement joins TRBV10-1 to TRBJ1-2; 7 bases agree with TRBD1. V lost 6 bases to trimming and J lost 6 bases; unmatched junction nucleotides: 7. This CDR3 is 13 amino acids long. Per the germline V gene, CDR1 is WNHNN and CDR2 is SYGVQD (reference sequence). The CDR3 DNA follows: TGCGCCAGCAGCGAGACAGGGAACCATGGCTACACCTTC. Its protein product is CASSETGNHGYTF.

The V call is TRBV29-1, the J call TRBJ1-2, with D possibly being TRBD1 (5 bases). Between the trimmed V and J ends, which lost 0 bases and 7 bases, there was a span of 12 bases. Per the germline V gene, CDR1 is SQVTM and CDR2 is ANQGSEA. The CDR3 length is 13 residues. CDR3 nucleotide sequence: TGCAGCGTTGAAGAGGGGCTTCAGGGTGGCTACACCTTC. It encodes CSVEEGLQGGYTF.

The chain couples TRBV29-1 to TRBJ1-4; 7 bases align to TRBD1. Germline V gene lookup returns CDR1 SQVTM and CDR2 ANQGSEA. Losses at the gene ends were 1 base for V and 0 bases for J; bases not matched to a gene: 5. The CDR3 length is 16 residues. DNA for the CDR3: TGCAGCGTTGAAGGCCAGGGGGGCACAACTAATGAAAAACTGTTTTTT. This sequence encodes CSVEGQGGTTNEKLFF.

This clone was seen a few times. The chain combines TRBV12-3 or TRBV12-4 with TRBJ1-2; D not resolved. V was shortened by 5 bases and J by 2 bases, with 9 bases between the two germline ends. The CDR3 has 13 amino acids. The CDR3 nucleotides are TGTGCCAGCAGTCTCACAATCAACTATGGCTACACCTTC. Translation: CASSLTINYGYTF.

The chain combines TRBV7-2 with TRBJ1-6; the match to TRBD1 covers 7 bases. V shed 2 bases, J shed 7 bases, and the junction held 11 bases outside the gene matches. The CDR3 runs 17 residues. Germline V CDR1 and CDR2: SGHTA, FQGNSA. Here the CDR3 reads CASSLLLAGGRNSPLHF. DNA for the CDR3: TGTGCCAGCAGCTTACTGTTGGCAGGGGGTCGAAATTCACCCCTCCACTTT.

The V gene is TRBV5-1, the J gene TRBJ2-1, with 9 nucleotides matching TRBD2. This CDR3 is 14 amino acids long. The V gene's germline CDR1 is SGHRS and CDR2 YFSETQ. J gave up 9 bases and V 0 bases, and 4 bases lay outside the gene matches. In nucleotides, the CDR3 is TGCGCCAGCAGCTTGGCCGGGCGGGAGGGTGAGCAGTTCTTC. Protein product: CASSLAGREGEQFF.